Sequencing of this TCR beta chain was carried out in a study of glioma-infiltrating T cells after dendritic cell vaccination. About the research overall: Dendritic cell vaccination trial patients had either newly diagnosed or recurrent glioblastoma. Monocyte-derived dendritic cells, cultured six to seven days with IL-4 and GM-CSF, were pulsed with autologous tumor lysate. Treatment, given 2003 to 2012, was autologous tumor lysate-pulsed dendritic cell vaccination. Whole-study results and caveats: Only a small number of patients had complete blood and tumor samples.

The germline V gene has CDR1 MNHNS and CDR2 SASEGT. J was trimmed by 5 bases and V by 8 bases; bases with no gene match: 5. This CDR3 region has 14 residues. This table comes from immunoSEQ multiplex PCR, and its TCRdb copy is limited to in-frame clones, with some not included. Of 80,000 to 95,000 clones detected, about 85% appear once; the ten largest clones hold about 3.2%. Notes on this clone: Antigen: not known.

The chain recombines TRBV6-1 with TRBJ2-2; 10 nucleotides align to TRBD1. The sample here was blood, taken before dendritic cell vaccination. This TCR came from a human donor with glioblastoma. This CDR3 is CASWRGQGTGELFF. The CDR3 DNA follows: TGTGCCAGCTGGCGGGGACAGGGGACCGGGGAGCTGTTTTTT.